These 16 T cell receptor beta chains came from one sample sequenced in a study of T cells in Graves' hyperthyroidism and ophthalmopathy. Amplification of TCR beta CDR3 regions was performed using RNA transcripts as template. HTBI primers were the set used in a first-round RT-PCR of the TCR CDR3. TCRdb re-called the multiplex PCR reads with MiXCR, one entry per CDR3 protein. The repertoire includes hundreds of thousands of distinct CDR3 sequences, roughly 45% of them detected once, and under 8% sits in the top ten. The sequenced material came from peripheral blood or thyroid tissue (not recorded which). Receptor source: an adult man with Graves' disease, either hyperthyroidism or ophthalmopathy (not recorded which).

This sequence joins TRBV29-1 and TRBJ1-3; 7 bases match TRBD1. The germline V gene encodes CDR1 SQVTM and CDR2 ANQGSEA. V was clipped by 8 bases and J by 0 bases; unmatched bases: 4. The CDR3 consists of 13 residues. CDR3 protein: CSQGQDSGNTIYF. CDR3 in DNA: TGCAGCCAAGGACAGGACTCTGGAAACACCATATATTTT.

This clonotype has ten or more counts. The chain is built from TRBV7-2 and TRBJ1-4; D is ambiguous. Deletions cut 5 bases from V and 8 bases from J, with 18 bases between. In germline, CDR1 is SGHTA, CDR2 FQGNSA. The CDR3 is made up of 15 amino acids. CDR3 protein: CASSPLGGIREKLFF. In DNA, the CDR3 is TGTGCCAGCAGCCCTCTTGGAGGGATACGCGAAAAACTGTTTTTT. Based on the CDR3 plus reference TRBV7-2 and TRBJ1-4, the full variable domain is GAGVSQSPSNKVTEKGKDVELRCDPISGHTALYWYRQSLGQGLEFLIYFQGNSAPDKSGLPSDRFSAERTGGSVSTLTIQRTQQEDSAVYLCASSPLGGIREKLFFGSGTQLSVL.

The V gene is TRBV2, the J gene TRBJ1-3; TRBD1 might be the D (5 bases). Germline V gene lookup returns CDR1 SNHLY and CDR2 FYNNEI. The CDR3 sequence is 13 residues long. The V end lost 4 bases, the J end lost 4 bases, and 8 bases lay between the germline ends. The CDR3 protein is CASSAGDGNTIYF. The DNA of the CDR3 is TGTGCCAGCAGTGCTGGGGACGGAAACACCATATATTTT.

This chain joins TRBV19 and TRBJ1-1; D is possibly TRBD1 (6 bases). Trimming pared 6 bases from V and 4 bases from J, leaving 21 bases between. Per the germline V gene, CDR1 is LNHDA and CDR2 is SQIVND (reference sequence). CDR3 length: 16 amino acids. The CDR3 protein is CASRAATGRVGTEAFF. Here the CDR3 DNA reads TGTGCCAGTAGAGCGGCTACAGGGCGGGTGGGCACTGAAGCTTTCTTT.

The chain links TRBV5-6 to TRBJ2-5; TRBD2 is a possible D gene (5 bases). Germline CDR1 SGHDT, CDR2 YYEEEE. V was shortened by 2 bases and J by 5 bases, with 19 bases between the two germline ends. The CDR3 is 16 residues long. The CDR3 region has the DNA TGTGCCAGCAGCTTAGTGGAGCTGGGCCGAGGGGAGACCCAGTACTTC. It is translated as CASSLVELGRGETQYF.

This chain joins TRBV29-1 and TRBJ2-7; 12 bases fit TRBD1. Germline-derived CDR1 and CDR2 are SQVTM and ANQGSEA. CDR3 length: 15 residues. V trimming: 7 bases; J trimming: 1 base; junction bases outside the gene matches: 8. CDR3 amino acids: CSAISGQGASYEQYF. The CDR3 nucleotides read TGCAGCGCCATCTCGGGACAGGGGGCTTCCTACGAGCAGTACTTC.

This clonotype was seen only a few times. The chain is built from TRBV10-3 and TRBJ2-7, with 10 bases fitting TRBD1. V shed 10 bases, J shed 5 bases, and the junction held 14 bases outside the gene matches. The CDR3 is 15 residues long. CDR1 is ENHRY and CDR2 is SYGVKD in the germline V gene. The CDR3 region is CASSYLDRGLNEQYF. The CDR3 bases are TGTGCCAGCAGCTACTTAGACAGGGGGCTCAACGAGCAGTACTTC.

The genes are TRBV29-1 and TRBJ2-7; D may be TRBD2 (5 bases). The germline V gene has CDR1 SQVTM and CDR2 ANQGSEA. This CDR3 has 12 amino acids. Trimming left V 5 bases short and J 1 base short, with 9 bases between. The CDR3 DNA sequence: TGCAGCGTTCGAATAGCGTCCTACGAGCAGTACTTC. Its protein is CSVRIASYEQYF.

A word on this clonotype: Its ends do not fully match the called genes, so a read error is possible. The chain couples TRBV29-1 to TRBJ2-2; D assignment may be TRBD1 or TRBD2 (5 bases each). The length of the CDR3 is 14 residues. Germline V lookup: CDR1 SQVTM, CDR2 ANQGSEA. In nucleotides, the CDR3 is TGCAGCGTAGAAGACGGGGCCCTGGGCGGGGAGCTGTTTTTT. Protein: CSVEDGALGGELFF.

This chain's CDR3 is CASSLDRRVQETQYF. The CDR3 bases are TGTGCCAGCAGCCTGGACAGGCGGGTCCAAGAGACCCAGTACTTC. This chain links TRBV7-2 with TRBJ2-5, with 7 bases that match TRBD1. The CDR3 is made up of 15 amino acids. J lost 1 base, V lost 5 bases, and 7 bases had no gene match. The germline V gene encodes CDR1 SGHTA and CDR2 FQGNSA.

This clonotype was seen at least ten times. CDR3 loop: CASRGLGYEQYF. DNA for the CDR3: TGTGCCAGCAGGGGACTAGGTTACGAGCAGTACTTC. This sequence joins TRBV7-2 and TRBJ2-7, with 8 bases lining up with TRBD2. The J segment lost 4 bases and the V segment lost 6 bases, leaving 2 bases of the junction unmatched. CDR1 SGHTA and CDR2 FQGNSA come from the germline V gene. The CDR3 length is 12 residues. Using reference TRBV7-2 and TRBJ2-7 for the parts outside the CDR3, the full variable domain is GAGVSQSPSNKVTEKGKDVELRCDPISGHTALYWYRQSLGQGLEFLIYFQGNSAPDKSGLPSDRFSAERTGGSVSTLTIQRTQQEDSAVYLCASRGLGYEQYFGPGTRLTVT.

This chain links TRBV7-3 with TRBJ2-5; D perhaps matches TRBD2 (6 bases). The CDR3 has 14 residues. Germline V gene sequence: CDR1 SGHTA, CDR2 FQGTGA. Trimming pared 5 bases from V and 5 bases from J, leaving 15 bases between. In nucleotides, the CDR3 is TGTGCCAGCAGCCTTAGCGGAGACTATGAGACCCAGTACTTC. This encodes CASSLSGDYETQYF.

CDR3 nucleotide sequence: TGTGCCAGCAGCCAGAGCGGGATGTTGTCTAATGAAAAACTGTTTTTT. It encodes CASSQSGMLSNEKLFF. The chain uses TRBV7-8 and TRBJ1-4; D not resolved. The CDR3 has 16 residues. Trimming removed 5 bases from V and 3 bases from J, with 16 bases in between. CDR1 and CDR2 from the germline V gene are SGHVS and FQNEAQ.

The chain is built from TRBV3-1 and TRBJ1-1; D perhaps matches TRBD1 (6 bases). V was clipped by 1 base and J by 2 bases, with 11 bases between them. The CDR3 is 15 amino acids. In germline, CDR1 is LGHDT, CDR2 YNNKEL (reference sequence). The CDR3 reads CASSQVRGTNTEAFF. For the CDR3, the DNA is TGTGCCAGCAGCCAAGTGCGAGGGACAAACACTGAAGCTTTCTTT.

The chain couples TRBV5-1 to TRBJ1-5, with 9 positions matching TRBD1. This CDR3 has 15 residues. The trim removed 0 bases at V and 5 bases at J, leaving 3 bases unmatched. Per the germline V gene, CDR1 is SGHRS and CDR2 is YFSETQ. The CDR3, as DNA: TGCGCCAGCAGCTTGGGGGACAGGGCAGATCAGCCCCAGCATTTT. Its protein product is CASSLGDRADQPQHF.

This chain links TRBV20-1 with TRBJ1-4; 7 nucleotides match TRBD1. CDR1 is DFQATT and CDR2 is SNEGSKA in the germline V gene (reference sequence). This CDR3 is 15 amino acids long. Trimming took 3 bases from V and 0 from J; bases not matched to a gene: 4. In nucleotides, the CDR3 is TGCAGTGCTAGTAAGGGGGCTGCAACTAATGAAAAACTGTTTTTT. It yields the protein CSASKGAATNEKLFF.